The 9 T cell receptor beta chains below were found in one sample sequenced in a study of cytomegalovirus exposure and HLA in healthy donors. In the PCR, 60 Vbeta and 13 Jbeta primers were used. The assay was immunoSEQ multiplex PCR, and TCRdb's table has in-frame clones only and misses some. There are about 170,000 clones in the sample; approximately 71% occur only once, and 5% to 6.5% lies in the top ten. The sample consisted of PBMCs. The receptors derive from a woman between 18 and 29 years old in good health and CMV-seropositive.

The gene calls are TRBV6-1 and TRBJ2-2; 10 positions agree with TRBD1. The CDR3 consists of 15 residues. CDR1 is MNHNS, CDR2 SASEGT, per germline. V trimming: 8 bases; J trimming: 3 bases; junction bases outside the gene matches: 6. The CDR3 sequence: CASSPGQGYTGELFF. The DNA of the CDR3 is TGTGCCAGCTCTCCGGGACAGGGGTACACCGGGGAGCTGTTTTTT.

The chain combines TRBV7-2 with TRBJ1-2; 8 bases fit TRBD1. Germline V gene data show CDR1 as SGHTA and CDR2 as FQGNSA. V shed 1 base, J shed 3 bases, and the junction held 13 bases outside the gene matches. This CDR3 has 18 residues. DNA for the CDR3: TGTGCCAGCAGCTTAGAATACCGGGGACAGGAGACACACTATGGCTACACCTTC. This encodes CASSLEYRGQETHYGYTF.

The chain recombines TRBV6-5 with TRBJ1-4; 8 nucleotides agree with TRBD1. V lost 6 bases, J lost 6 bases, and 6 bases stayed unmatched. Germline V gives CDR1 MNHEY, CDR2 SVGAGI. The CDR3 has 14 amino acids. The CDR3 is CASRPGGLDEKLFF. CDR3 coding DNA: TGTGCCAGCAGACCAGGGGGCCTGGATGAAAAACTGTTTTTT.

V gene TRBV27 combines with J gene TRBJ1-2; the D gene is possibly TRBD1 (6 bases). The germline gives CDR1 MNHEY, CDR2 SMNVEV (reference sequence). The CDR3 loop spans 15 amino acids. Between the trimmed V and J ends, which lost 6 bases and 2 bases, there was a span of 16 bases. This CDR3 is CASSPSRGANYGYTF. The CDR3, as DNA: TGTGCCAGCAGCCCTTCACGGGGGGCAAACTATGGCTACACCTTC.

CDR3 loop: CASSQGPTGQGYEQYF. The DNA for the CDR3 is TGCGCCAGCAGCCAAGGGCCAACGGGACAGGGTTACGAGCAGTACTTC. This sequence joins TRBV4-3 and TRBJ2-7; 9 positions agree with TRBD1. CDR1 and CDR2 from the germline V gene are LGHNA and YSLEER. The CDR3 extends over 16 amino acids. Trimming removed 1 base from V and 4 bases from J; junction bases left unmatched: 8.

The chain carries TRBV9 and TRBJ1-6; D is unclear. V dropped 1 base and J dropped 7 bases, with 12 bases sitting between them. Germline V CDR1 and CDR2: SGDLS, YYNGEE. This CDR3 contains 15 residues. The DNA of the CDR3 is TGTGCCAGCAGCGTACAGCTAGACCCGAATTCACCCCTCCACTTT. Amino acids: CASSVQLDPNSPLHF.

This chain uses TRBV28 with TRBJ1-5; D is unresolved. The CDR3 runs 17 residues. CDR1 is MDHEN, CDR2 SYDVKM, per germline. V was shortened by 2 bases and J by 8 bases, with 22 bases between the two germline ends. CDR3 protein: CASSLLRGTAENKPQHF. CDR3 nucleotide sequence: TGTGCCAGCAGTTTACTCCGGGGAACGGCGGAAAATAAGCCCCAGCATTTT.

V usage is TRBV4-3 and J usage is TRBJ2-7, with D perhaps TRBD2 (6 bases). The CDR3 consists of 17 residues. V lost 0 bases to trimming and J lost 4 bases, with 19 bases between them. Germline V gives CDR1 LGHNA, CDR2 YSLEER. The CDR3 sequence: CASSQEIGGAGRYEQYF. CDR3 nucleotides: TGCGCCAGCAGCCAAGAGATTGGTGGGGCAGGGAGGTACGAGCAGTACTTC.

The J gene is TRBJ1-5, the V gene TRBV27, with a possible D match to TRBD1 (5 bases). The CDR3 is 16 residues long. V shed 0 bases and J shed 4 bases, with 13 bases lying between them. Germline V gene lookup returns CDR1 MNHEY and CDR2 SMNVEV (reference sequence). CDR3 coding DNA: TGTGCCAGCAGTTTATCGGGGGGTCAGTATAATCAGCCCCAGCATTTT. This translates into CASSLSGGQYNQPQHF.